One and the same sample provided the 20 T cell receptor beta chains below, sequenced in a study of shared clonotypes between healthy human individuals. Sequencing was performed with immunoSEQ multiplex PCR; in TCRdb, only in-frame clones are kept and a portion is missing. Among over a million clones listed, roughly 74% were seen once. Sequencing input: memory CD4+ T cells from PBMCs. Subset given: CD45RA-negative fraction. The receptors come from a man in his late teens or twenties in good health. Some clones in this sample may be carry-over from other donors' samples.

The genes are TRBV21-1 and TRBJ2-1; the D segment call TRBD2 is taken from the table without a DNA check. TRBV21-1 is described as a pseudogene. The CDR3 totals 15 residues. The CDR3 sequence is CASSTTTSEPNEQFF. CDR3 DNA sequence: TGTGCCAGCAGCACAACTACTAGCGAGCCCAATGAGCAGTTCTTC.

DNA for the CDR3: TGTGCCAGCAGCTTACTTGCGGTCCACACCGGGGAGCTGTTTTTT. Its protein is CASSLLAVHTGELFF. The chain uses TRBV7-2 and TRBJ2-2; no clear D. V was cut by 2 bases and J by 3 bases, with 10 bases left in between. This CDR3 has 15 amino acids. The germline V gene has CDR1 SGHTA and CDR2 FQGNSA.

The genes are TRBV7-3 and TRBJ2-5; 7 nucleotides align to TRBD2. Trimming cost V 0 bases and J 0 bases; bases outside gene matches: 1. The CDR3 runs 15 residues. Germline V gives CDR1 SGHTA, CDR2 FQGTGA. CDR3 coding DNA: TGTGCCAGCAGCTTAACGGGGGGGAACCAAGAGACCCAGTACTTC. It translates to CASSLTGGNQETQYF.

The chain carries TRBV7-9 and TRBJ2-7; D may correspond to TRBD1 or TRBD2 (5 bases each). The CDR3 is 12 residues long. From germline, CDR1 is SEHNR and CDR2 FQNEAQ (reference sequence). In nucleotides, the CDR3 is TGTGCCAGCAGCTTAGTAGGGACGGGACCCCTCGTC. As protein: CASSLVGTGPLV.

CDR3 region: CSARGLAEGRKNIQYF. CDR3 DNA: TGCAGCGCCCGCGGACTAGCGGAGGGAAGGAAAAACATTCAGTACTTC. The chain joins TRBV29-1 to TRBJ2-4; 10 bases match TRBD2. The CDR3 loop spans 16 amino acids. Losses at the gene ends were 7 bases for V and 4 bases for J; bases not matched to a gene: 13. Germline-derived CDR1 and CDR2 are SQVTM and ANQGSEA.

The chain combines TRBV6-4 with TRBJ2-7, with 12 bases that match TRBD1. This CDR3 has 19 amino acids. V shed 7 bases and J 3 bases; nucleotides not matched to a gene: 19. Germline assignment: CDR1 MRHNA and CDR2 SNTAGT. The DNA of the CDR3 is TGTGCCAGCACCGACGGGACAGGGGGCCCCCTCCGGATAGGCTACGAGCAGTACTTC. Encoded protein: CASTDGTGGPLRIGYEQYF.

The chain has TRBV7-9 and TRBJ2-3; TRBD2 matches at 7 bases. Germline values: CDR1 SEHNR, CDR2 FQNEAQ (reference sequence). The CDR3 sequence is 16 residues long. With 4 bases clipped from V and 0 bases from J, the junction kept 7 bases outside the gene matches. The CDR3 protein is CASSYLADSSTDTQYF. DNA of the CDR3: TGTGCCAGCAGCTACCTAGCGGACTCGAGCACAGATACGCAGTATTTT.

Details on this clone: Other nucleotide sequences in the sample specify the same CDR3. The chain employs TRBV2 and TRBJ1-1, with TRBD1 identical over 7 bases. V lost 4 bases to trimming and J lost 6 bases; unmatched junction nucleotides: 2. This CDR3 spans 12 amino acids. Germline CDR1 SNHLY, CDR2 FYNNEI. The CDR3 here is CASSGQGPEAFF. The CDR3 nucleotides read TGTGCCAGCAGTGGACAGGGCCCTGAAGCTTTCTTT.

The V and J genes are TRBV28 and TRBJ1-2; perhaps TRBD1 as D (5 bases). In germline, CDR1 is MDHEN, CDR2 SYDVKM. V shed 5 bases and J shed 2 bases, with 15 bases lying between them. This CDR3 comprises 15 residues. The CDR3 loop is CASSPPRTTNYGYTF. The CDR3 DNA is TGTGCCAGCAGTCCCCCGAGGACAACGAACTATGGCTACACCTTC.

The genes are TRBV4-1 and TRBJ2-5; a weak D match, TRBD1 (5 bases). There are 17 residues in the CDR3. Looked up from germline, CDR1 is MGHRA and CDR2 is YSYEKL. The V end was cut by 4 bases, the J end by 0 bases, with 18 bases between. CDR3: CASSLGPSGFYQETQYF. As DNA, the CDR3 is TGCGCCAGCAGCCTGGGGCCTTCAGGGTTCTACCAAGAGACCCAGTACTTC.

This chain uses TRBV28 with TRBJ2-7; D is ambiguous. Germline CDR1 and CDR2: MDHEN and SYDVKM. The CDR3 sequence is 11 residues long. V was shortened by 5 bases and J by 5 bases, with 7 bases between the two germline ends. This CDR3 is CASSHLNEQYF. The CDR3 DNA reads TGTGCCAGCAGTCACCTTAACGAGCAGTACTTC.

The chain couples TRBV15 to TRBJ1-3, with D tentatively TRBD1 (6 bases). V lost 6 bases and J lost 0, with 9 bases in between. CDR3 size: 14 residues. Per germline, CDR1 LNHNV and CDR2 YYDKDF (reference sequence). The CDR3 DNA follows: TGTGCCACCAGTAACAGGGTCTCTGGAAACACCATATATTTT. Protein product: CATSNRVSGNTIYF.

The CDR3 DNA follows: TGTGCCAGCAGCGTCTGGGGGACCTACAATGAGCAGTTCTTC. It encodes CASSVWGTYNEQFF. This chain uses TRBV9 with TRBJ2-1, with D perhaps given as TRBD1 or TRBD2 (5 bases each). The CDR3 runs 14 residues. Trimming removed 2 bases at V and 2 bases at J, with 8 bases between. In germline, CDR1 is SGDLS, CDR2 YYNGEE.

The CDR3 sequence: CASSFVGGTEAFF. CDR3 nucleotides: TGTGCCAGCTCATTTGTCGGGGGCACTGAAGCTTTCTTT. The chain uses TRBV18 and TRBJ1-1; D is possibly TRBD1 (5 bases). Germline V CDR1 and CDR2: KGHSH, LQKENI. The V gene lost 5 bases and the J gene lost 4 bases, with 11 bases spanning the gap. This CDR3 has 13 amino acids.

The DNA for the CDR3 is TGTGCCAGCAGTTCAGAAAGGGCTAACACCATATATTTT. Its translation is CASSSERANTIYF. The rearrangement uses TRBV2 and TRBJ1-3; no clear D gene. Germline values: CDR1 SNHLY, CDR2 FYNNEI. The length of the CDR3 is 13 residues. V was trimmed by 5 bases and J by 7 bases, leaving 12 bases between them.

This rearrangement joins TRBV29-1 to TRBJ2-6; possibly TRBD2 for D (5 bases). The CDR3 runs to 16 residues. Deletions cut 1 base from V and 0 bases from J, with 10 bases between. The germline gives CDR1 SQVTM, CDR2 ANQGSEA. CDR3: CSVEAGGSSGANVLTF. Here the CDR3 DNA reads TGCAGCGTTGAAGCCGGAGGTTCCTCTGGGGCCAACGTCCTGACTTTC.

The CDR3 region has the DNA TGCGCCAGCAGCTTGAGGGACAGGGACACAGATACGCAGTATTTT. This encodes CASSLRDRDTDTQYF. The rearrangement uses TRBV5-1 and TRBJ2-3; TRBD1 agrees at 9 bases. The V segment lost 1 base and the J segment 2 bases; nucleotides outside the gene matches: 2. Germline V gene sequence: CDR1 SGHRS, CDR2 YFSETQ. The CDR3 consists of 15 residues.

The V and J genes are TRBV7-9 and TRBJ1-1; 11 nucleotides match TRBD1. Germline CDR1 is SEHNR and CDR2 is FQNEAQ (reference sequence). The V and J ends lost 5 bases and 12 bases, in that order; junction bases with no gene match: 11. The CDR3 covers 14 residues. CDR3 sequence: CASSPQIGQGATFF. In DNA, the CDR3 is TGTGCCAGCAGCCCCCAAATCGGACAGGGGGCTACTTTCTTT.

The rearrangement joins TRBV6-4 to TRBJ1-5, with D perhaps TRBD1 (5 bases). Deletions cut 0 bases from V and 7 bases from J, with 10 bases between. CDR1 and CDR2 (germline): MRHNA, SNTAGT. This CDR3 region has 14 residues. The CDR3 protein is CASSDSRVGQPQHF. CDR3 DNA sequence: TGTGCCAGCAGTGACTCCAGGGTTGGACAGCCCCAGCATTTT.

The chain couples TRBV6-5 to TRBJ2-7; D may be TRBD1 or TRBD2 (5 bases each). CDR1 is MNHEY, CDR2 SVGAGI, per germline. The germline V and J ends were trimmed by 6 bases and 3 bases, with 12 bases remaining between them. This CDR3 comprises 13 residues. The CDR3 is CASSYGTGYEQYF. The CDR3 DNA reads as TGTGCCAGCAGCTACGGGACGGGCTACGAGCAGTACTTC.